The rows below give T cell receptor beta chains drawn from one sample of a study of metastatic and nonmetastatic thyroid tumors. MiXCR reprocessed the PCR reads for TCRdb. The sample holds about 13,000 clones, about 33% seen once. The sequenced material came from tumor tissue. These receptors all stem from a male donor with papillary thyroid cancer or a benign thyroid nodule (not recorded which). Some clones in this sample may be carry-over from other donors' samples. Both conserved end residues are part of each CDR3. The D gene is left open where the match is weak. A row's size may be missing; if present it is once, few, many or a size class.

TRBV9	-	TRBJ2-2	TRBD2	TGTGCCAGCAGCGCCAGACTAGCGGGCTTCAACACCGGGGAGCTGTTTTTT	CASSARLAGFNTGELFF
TRBV28	-	TRBJ2-1	TRBD2	TGTGCCAGCAGTTTACCGACCCTACTAGCGCATGAGCAGTTCTTC	CASSLPTLLAHEQFF
TRBV6-2/TRBV6-3	few	TRBJ1-5	-	TGTGCCAGCAGTTACGGTAACCGGGCGGTGCAGCCCCAGCATTTT	CASSYGNRAVQPQHF
TRBV6-5	-	TRBJ1-5	-	TGTGCCAGCAGTTCCGAGAGGGAGCCCCAGCATTTT	CASSSEREPQHF
TRBV6-1	few	TRBJ2-3	TRBD2	TGTGCCAGCAGCTTAAGAGAAGCGGGAGGTTCAGATACGCAGTATTTT	CASSLREAGGSDTQYF
TRBV10-1	few	TRBJ2-7	-	TGCGCCAGCACACGACCAGAACAGTACGAGCAGTACTTC	CASTRPEQYEQYF
TRBV20-1	medium-sized	TRBJ2-6	-	TGCAGTGCTAGAGACGGCTCTGGGGCCAACGTCCTGACTTTC	CSARDGSGANVLTF
TRBV2	-	TRBJ2-7	TRBD2	TGTGCCAGCGGGAGACTAGCGGGAGGGGGGCCCTACGAGCAGTACTTC	CASGRLAGGGPYEQYF
TRBV5-1	-	TRBJ2-3	-	TGCGCCAGCAGCTCGGCAGGGGGCACAGATACGCAGTATTTT	CASSSAGGTDTQYF
TRBV27	few	TRBJ2-3	TRBD2	TGTGCCAGCAAGAACGGGGGGACTAGCACAGATACGCAGTATTTT	CASKNGGTSTDTQYF
TRBV11-3	few	TRBJ1-1	-	TGTGCCAGCAGCGAGCGACGGGGTGTCACTGAAGCTTTCTTT	CASSERRGVTEAFF
TRBV6-1	few	TRBJ1-2	-	TGTGCCAGCAAGGGGGAAAACTATGGCTACACCTTC	CASKGENYGYTF
TRBV7-3	-	TRBJ2-2	-	TGTGCCAGCAGCTCTGGGTGGGGGACCGGGGAGCTGTTTTTT	CASSSGWGTGELFF
TRBV10-3	-	TRBJ2-3	TRBD2	TGTGCCATCATGGGGACTAGCGGGAGTTCAAATACGCAGTATTTT	CAIMGTSGSSNTQYF
TRBV9	once	TRBJ1-1	-	TGTGCCAGCAGCCCTCCTGGTGACACTGAAGCTTTCTTT	CASSPPGDTEAFF
TRBV30	-	TRBJ1-2	-	TGTGCCTGGGGGGCAGGGATCTATGGCTACACCTTC	CAWGAGIYGYTF
TRBV15	-	TRBJ1-5	-	TGTGCCACCAGCAGAAAACGAGACGGCTGGATTAGCAATCAGCCCCAGCATTTT	CATSRKRDGWISNQPQHF
TRBV7-9	few	TRBJ2-5	-	TGTGCCAGCAGCTTAGGGGCAGTCAAAGAGACCCAGTACTTC	CASSLGAVKETQYF
TRBV11-2	-	TRBJ2-2	TRBD1	TGTGCCAGCAGCTTAGGACAGGGGGACACCGGGGAGCTGTTTTTT	CASSLGQGDTGELFF
TRBV2	many	TRBJ2-7	-	TGTGCCAGCAAGTCCCGGGGGTCCGACGAGCAGTACTTC	CASKSRGSDEQYF
TRBV27	-	TRBJ1-1	-	TGTGCCAGCAATGGGGGGGGTAACACTGAAGCTTTCTTT	CASNGGGNTEAFF
TRBV6-1	-	TRBJ2-7	-	TGTGCCAGCAGTGAACACAGTGACAGCGAGCAGTACTTC	CASSEHSDSEQYF
TRBV25-1	-	TRBJ1-2	-	TGTGCCAGCAGTGAACGTTGGGGGTCGTATGGCTACACCTTC	CASSERWGSYGYTF
TRBV6-2/TRBV6-3	-	TRBJ2-5	-	TGTGCCAGTACCTCCGCGGGGGCCGGGAAAGAGACCCAGTACTTC	CASTSAGAGKETQYF
TRBV11-3	few	TRBJ2-2	-	TGTGCCAGCAGCTTATTTAGCACCGGGGAGCTGTTTTTT	CASSLFSTGELFF
TRBV6-4	few	TRBJ1-5	-	TGTGCCAGCAGTTCTGGCAGTGGAGGGCAGCCCCAGCATTTT	CASSSGSGGQPQHF
TRBV7-7	-	TRBJ2-7	-	TGTGCTAGCAGCCCCCTGGGGCAGGGAGGTAGCCACGAGCAGTACTTC	CASSPLGQGGSHEQYF
TRBV6-2/TRBV6-3	-	TRBJ1-1	TRBD1	TGTGCCAGCAGTTACGCGACAGGGCGGCTGCACACTGAAGCTTTCTTT	CASSYATGRLHTEAFF
TRBV20-1	-	TRBJ2-3	TRBD2	TGCAGTGGGGCTAGCGGGAGGGCCACAGATACGCAGTATTTT	CSGASGRATDTQYF
TRBV10-3	few	TRBJ1-2	-	TGTGCCATCAGTGAGGACCCAGGGACCTATTGCTACACCTTC	CAISEDPGTYCYTF
TRBV27	medium-sized	TRBJ2-1	TRBD1	TGTGCCAGCAGAGCTGGGGGGACAGGATACAATGAGCAGTTCTTC	CASRAGGTGYNEQFF
TRBV24-1	-	TRBJ2-5	-	TGTGCCACCAGTGAGAATAGTGCCGTTTTGTTCTTC	CATSENSAVLFF
TRBV5-5	medium-sized	TRBJ1-5	-	TGTGCCAGCAGTCCGGCGTCCCCGGTTGGGTATAGCAATCAGCCCCAGCATTTT	CASSPASPVGYSNQPQHF